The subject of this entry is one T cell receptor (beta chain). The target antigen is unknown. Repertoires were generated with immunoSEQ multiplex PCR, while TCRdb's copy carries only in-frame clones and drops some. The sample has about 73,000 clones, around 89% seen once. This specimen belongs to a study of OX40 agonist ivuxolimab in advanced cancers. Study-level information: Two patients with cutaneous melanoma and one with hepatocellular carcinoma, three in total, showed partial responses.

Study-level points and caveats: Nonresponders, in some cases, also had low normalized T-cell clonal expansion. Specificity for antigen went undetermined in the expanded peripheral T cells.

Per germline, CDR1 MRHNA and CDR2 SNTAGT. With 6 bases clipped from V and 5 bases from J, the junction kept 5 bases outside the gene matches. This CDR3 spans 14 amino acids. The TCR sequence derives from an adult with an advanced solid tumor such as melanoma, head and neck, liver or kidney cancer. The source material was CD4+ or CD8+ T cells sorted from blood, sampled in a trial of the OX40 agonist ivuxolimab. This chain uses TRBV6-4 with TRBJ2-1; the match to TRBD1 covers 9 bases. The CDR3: CASRQGAGDNEQFF. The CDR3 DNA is TGTGCCAGCAGACAGGGGGCAGGTGACAATGAGCAGTTCTTC.